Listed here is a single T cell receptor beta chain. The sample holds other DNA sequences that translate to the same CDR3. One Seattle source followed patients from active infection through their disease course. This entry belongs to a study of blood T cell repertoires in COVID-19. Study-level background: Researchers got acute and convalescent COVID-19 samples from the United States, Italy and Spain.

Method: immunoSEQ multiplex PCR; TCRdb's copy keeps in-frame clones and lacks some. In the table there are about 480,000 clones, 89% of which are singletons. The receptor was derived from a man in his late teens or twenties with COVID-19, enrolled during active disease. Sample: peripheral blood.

Here the CDR3 DNA reads TGTGCCACCAGCAGAGAGGGGGCCTATGGCTACACCTTC. It is translated as CATSREGAYGYTF. This chain uses TRBV15 with TRBJ1-2; possible D gene TRBD1, 6 bases. Germline CDR1 and CDR2: LNHNV and YYDKDF (reference sequence). V was clipped by 0 bases and J by 4 bases, with 6 bases between them. This CDR3 has 13 amino acids.